The source of this T cell receptor (beta chain) is a study of blood T cell repertoires in COVID-19. For the study at large: PBMCs, B-cell-depleted T cells, or T cells were the source of the cDNA or gDNA that made up the material.

Followed longitudinally, the Seattle patients had been enrolled during active infection. In the authors' workflow: From reference gene primer amplification, estimates of nucleated cell counts were derived. The method was immunoSEQ multiplex PCR; TCRdb's version includes in-frame clones alone and lacks a portion of them. From that table come the V and J calls and clone size; the DNA was used to work out D and trimming. The table lists 170,000 or so clones, about 87% of them singletons, with roughly 0.57% in the top ten. This receptor was obtained from a man aged 55-75 years with COVID-19, enrolled during active disease. Sequencing used peripheral blood.

Written as DNA, the CDR3 is TGTGCCAGCAGCTTCGAAAGGGGGGGCACTGAAGCTTTCTTT. Translation: CASSFERGGTEAFF. V and J are TRBV7-2 and TRBJ1-1, with D possibly matching TRBD1 (6 bases). The germline V and J ends were trimmed by 3 bases and 4 bases, with 12 bases remaining between them. The CDR3 has 14 amino acids. Germline assignment: CDR1 SGHTA and CDR2 FQGNSA. The full variable domain, rest sourced from reference TRBV7-2 and TRBJ1-1, is GAGVSQSPSNKVTEKGKDVELRCDPISGHTALYWYRQSLGQGLEFLIYFQGNSAPDKSGLPSDRFSAERTGGSVSTLTIQRTQQEDSAVYLCASSFERGGTEAFFGQGTRLTVV.